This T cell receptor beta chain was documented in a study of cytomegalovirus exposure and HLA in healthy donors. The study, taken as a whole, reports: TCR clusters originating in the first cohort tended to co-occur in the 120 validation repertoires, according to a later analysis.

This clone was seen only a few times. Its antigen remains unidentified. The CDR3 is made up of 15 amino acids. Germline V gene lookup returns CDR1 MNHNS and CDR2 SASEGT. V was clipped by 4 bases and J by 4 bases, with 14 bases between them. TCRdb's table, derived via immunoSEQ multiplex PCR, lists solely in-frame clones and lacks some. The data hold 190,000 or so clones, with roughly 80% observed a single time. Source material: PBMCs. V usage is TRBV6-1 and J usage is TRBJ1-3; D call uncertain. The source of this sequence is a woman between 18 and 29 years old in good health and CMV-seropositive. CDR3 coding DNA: TGTGCCAGCAGTGGTCTACGGAGTCTGGGAAACACCATATATTTT. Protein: CASSGLRSLGNTIYF.